This TCR beta chain derives from a study of shared clonotypes between healthy human individuals. For the study at large: Researchers drew samples from a couple of women and a few men aged 18 to 49. General study findings and limits: Non-shared clonotypes had lower generation probabilities than those shared by all four donors.

Sequenced by immunoSEQ multiplex PCR; TCRdb stores in-frame clones only, minus some. The data show approximately 1.5 million clones, 98% seen once. This clone was counted a single time. Its matching antigen is unknown. In germline, CDR1 is MNHEY, CDR2 SMNVEV (reference sequence). Trimming cost V 1 base and J 2 bases; bases outside gene matches: 12. The CDR3 extends over 19 amino acids. Donors comprised healthy HIV-negative adults lacking recent acute infections or vaccinations. Researchers partitioned CD4+ cells into CD45RA+ naive and CD45RA-negative memory subsets. The specimen sequenced was naive CD4+ T cells sorted from blood. Subset of the sample: CD45RA+ positively selected. This sequence originates from a man younger than 40 in good health. The gene calls are TRBV27 and TRBJ2-1, with 9 bases fitting TRBD1. The CDR3 protein is CASSLLSFGTGLTYNEQFF. CDR3 nucleotides: TGTGCCAGCAGTTTATTAAGTTTTGGGACAGGGTTAACCTACAATGAGCAGTTCTTC.